The clone carrying this T cell receptor (beta chain) was seen a handful of times. Time point described: patch test 1, 2 weeks after DPC sensitization. Treatment here: therapeutic diphenylcyclopropenone sensitization with weekly scalp DPC. Staff drew blood before applying each patch test. This entry belongs to a study of human T cells and chemical hapten exposure. One entry per CDR3 protein, called by TCRdb with MiXCR from the RACE reads. This repertoire shows 150,000 to 200,000 distinct CDR3 sequences, about 15% found once; its top ten account for 1.7%. V shed 1 base and J shed 6 bases, with 21 bases lying between them. The CDR3 runs to 17 residues. Per the germline V gene, CDR1 is SGHTA and CDR2 is FQGNSA.

Material: whole blood, obtained in connection with sensitization to the hapten diphenylcyclopropenone (DPC). The receptor was derived from a young woman with alopecia areata. Some clones in this sample may be carry-over from other donors' samples. This chain connects TRBV7-2 to TRBJ1-2; TRBD1 might be the D (5 bases). The CDR3, as DNA: TGTGCCAGCAGCTTAGGCTTCGGAGGGCAGGGAAGGCATGGCTACACCTTC. Translation: CASSLGFGGQGRHGYTF.